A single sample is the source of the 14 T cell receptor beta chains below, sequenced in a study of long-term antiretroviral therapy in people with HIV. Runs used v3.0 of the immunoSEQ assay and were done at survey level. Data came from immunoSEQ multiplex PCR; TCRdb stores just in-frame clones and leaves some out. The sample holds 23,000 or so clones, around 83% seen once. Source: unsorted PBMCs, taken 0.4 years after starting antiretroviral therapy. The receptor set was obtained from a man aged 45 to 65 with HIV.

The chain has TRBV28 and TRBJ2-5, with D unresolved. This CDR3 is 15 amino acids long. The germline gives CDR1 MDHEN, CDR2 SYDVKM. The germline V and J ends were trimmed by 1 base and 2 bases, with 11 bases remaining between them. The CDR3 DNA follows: TGTGCCAGCAGTTTATCGGAAGGCCTTCAAGAGACCCAGTACTTC. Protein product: CASSLSEGLQETQYF.

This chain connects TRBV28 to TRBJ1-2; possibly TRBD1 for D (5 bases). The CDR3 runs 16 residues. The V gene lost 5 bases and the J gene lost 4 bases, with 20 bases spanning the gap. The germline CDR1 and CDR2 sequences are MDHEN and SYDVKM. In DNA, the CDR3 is TGTGCCAGCAGTCCGACGACAGCCCCGGCCCTCTATGGCTACACCTTC. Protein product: CASSPTTAPALYGYTF.

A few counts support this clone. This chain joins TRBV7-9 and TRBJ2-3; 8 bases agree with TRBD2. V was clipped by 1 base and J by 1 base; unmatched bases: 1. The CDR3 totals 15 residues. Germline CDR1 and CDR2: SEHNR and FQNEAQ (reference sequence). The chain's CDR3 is CASSLEAGGTDTQYF. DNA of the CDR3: TGTGCCAGCAGCTTAGAAGCGGGGGGCACAGATACGCAGTATTTT. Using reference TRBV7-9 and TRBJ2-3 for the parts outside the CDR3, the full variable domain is DTGVSQNPRHKITKRGQNVTFRCDPISEHNRLYWYRQTLGQGPEFLTYFQNEAQLEKSRLLSDRFSAERPKGSFSTLEIQRTEQGDSAMYLCASSLEAGGTDTQYFGPGTRLTVL.

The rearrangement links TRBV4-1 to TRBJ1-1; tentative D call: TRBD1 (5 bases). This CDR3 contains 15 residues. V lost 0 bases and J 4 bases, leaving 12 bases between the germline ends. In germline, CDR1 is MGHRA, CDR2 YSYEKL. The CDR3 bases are TGCGCCAGCAGCCAAGACCTATACGGGGCCACTGAAGCTTTCTTT. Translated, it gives CASSQDLYGATEAFF.

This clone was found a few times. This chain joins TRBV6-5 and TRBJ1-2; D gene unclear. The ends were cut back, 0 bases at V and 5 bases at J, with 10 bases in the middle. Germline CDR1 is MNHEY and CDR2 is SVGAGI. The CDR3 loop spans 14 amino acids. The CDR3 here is CASSYSPTGYGYTF. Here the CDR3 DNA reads TGTGCCAGCAGTTACTCTCCCACCGGATATGGCTACACCTTC.

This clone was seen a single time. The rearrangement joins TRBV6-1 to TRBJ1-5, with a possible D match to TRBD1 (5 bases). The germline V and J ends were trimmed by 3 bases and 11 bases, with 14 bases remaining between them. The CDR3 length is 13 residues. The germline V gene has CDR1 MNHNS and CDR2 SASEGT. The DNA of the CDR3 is TGTGCCAGCAGTGACGACAGTTGGACGGCCCAGCATTTT. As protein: CASSDDSWTAQHF.

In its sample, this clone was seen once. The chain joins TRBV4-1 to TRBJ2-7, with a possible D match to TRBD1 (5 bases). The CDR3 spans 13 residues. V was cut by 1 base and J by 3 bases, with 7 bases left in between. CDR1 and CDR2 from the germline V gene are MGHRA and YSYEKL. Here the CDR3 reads CASSQADSYEQYF. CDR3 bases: TGCGCCAGCAGCCAAGCAGACAGCTACGAGCAGTACTTC.

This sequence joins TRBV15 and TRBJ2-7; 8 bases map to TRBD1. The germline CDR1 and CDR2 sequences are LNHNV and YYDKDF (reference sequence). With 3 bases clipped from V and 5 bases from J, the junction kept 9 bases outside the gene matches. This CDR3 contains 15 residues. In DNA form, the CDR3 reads TGTGCCACCAGCAGCGAAAGACAGGGGATTCACGAGCAGTACTTC. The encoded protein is CATSSERQGIHEQYF.

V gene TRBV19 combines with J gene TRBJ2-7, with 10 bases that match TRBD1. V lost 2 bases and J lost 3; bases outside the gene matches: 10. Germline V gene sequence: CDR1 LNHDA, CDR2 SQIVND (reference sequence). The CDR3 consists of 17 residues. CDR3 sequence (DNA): TGTGCCAGTAGTATACGCCCACCGGGACAGGGGCTCTACGAGCAGTACTTC. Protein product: CASSIRPPGQGLYEQYF. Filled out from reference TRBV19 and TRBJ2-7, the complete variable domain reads DGGITQSPKYLFRKEGQNVTLSCEQNLNHDAMYWYRQDPGQGLRLIYYSQIVNDFQKGDIAEGYSVSREKKESFPLTVTSAQKNPTAFYLCASSIRPPGQGLYEQYFGPGTRLTVT.

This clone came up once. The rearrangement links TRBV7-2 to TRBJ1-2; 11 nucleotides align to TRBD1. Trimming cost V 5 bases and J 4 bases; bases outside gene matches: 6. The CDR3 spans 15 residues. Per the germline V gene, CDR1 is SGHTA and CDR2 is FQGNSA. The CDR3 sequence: CASSPGQGAAYGYTF. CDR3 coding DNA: TGTGCCAGCAGCCCAGGACAGGGGGCAGCCTATGGCTACACCTTC.

The CDR3 sequence is CASSLGWTASYEQYF. As DNA, the CDR3 is TGCGCCAGCAGCTTGGGGTGGACAGCGAGTTACGAGCAGTACTTC. The V gene is TRBV5-1, the J gene TRBJ2-7, with D perhaps TRBD1 (6 bases). This CDR3 region has 15 residues. Trimming cost V 0 bases and J 4 bases, with 14 bases left between them. CDR1 and CDR2 (germline): SGHRS, YFSETQ. Supplemented by reference TRBV5-1 and TRBJ2-7, the full variable domain reads KAGVTQTPRYLIKTRGQQVTLSCSPISGHRSVSWYQQTPGQGLQFLFEYFSETQRNKGNFPGRFSGRQFSNSRSEMNVSTLELGDSALYLCASSLGWTASYEQYFGPGTRLTVT.

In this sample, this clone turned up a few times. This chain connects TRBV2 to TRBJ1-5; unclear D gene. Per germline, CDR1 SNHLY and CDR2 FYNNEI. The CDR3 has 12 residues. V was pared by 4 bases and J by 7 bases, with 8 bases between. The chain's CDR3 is CASSGATQPQHF. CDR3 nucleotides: TGTGCCAGCAGTGGAGCAACCCAGCCCCAGCATTTT.

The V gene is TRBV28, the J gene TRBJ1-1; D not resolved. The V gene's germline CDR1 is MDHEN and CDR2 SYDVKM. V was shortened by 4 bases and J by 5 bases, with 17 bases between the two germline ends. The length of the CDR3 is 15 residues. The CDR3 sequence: CASSSRLSRGTEAFF. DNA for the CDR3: TGTGCCAGCAGTTCTCGACTTAGCCGTGGGACTGAAGCTTTCTTT.

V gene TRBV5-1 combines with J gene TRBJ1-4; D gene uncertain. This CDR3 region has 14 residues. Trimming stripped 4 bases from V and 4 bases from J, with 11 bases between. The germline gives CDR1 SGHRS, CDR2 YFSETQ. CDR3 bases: TGCGCCAGCAGCCCGGACGCGGTTAATGAAAAACTGTTTTTT. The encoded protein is CASSPDAVNEKLFF.